These T cell receptor beta chains were read from a single sample in a study of blood T cell repertoires in COVID-19. Here immunoSEQ multiplex PCR was the method, and the copy in TCRdb shows in-frame clones only, minus some. The table has over 70,000 clones, roughly 80% seen once. The material sequenced was peripheral blood. The receptors here all came from a woman of 80 years or more with acute or convalescent COVID-19. Each CDR3 is given with its conserved first and last residue. The order of the fields is D gene, J gene, clone size, V gene, CDR3 protein, CDR3 DNA. The D gene is left open where the match is weak. The listing skips clone size in some rows; elsewhere it reads once, few, many or a size class.

>-|TRBJ1-1|-|TRBV6-4
CASSDAGTENTEAFF
TGTGCCAGCAGCGACGCCGGTACAGAAAACACTGAAGCTTTCTTT
>-|TRBJ1-1|-|TRBV12-3/TRBV12-4
CASRADMNTEAFF
TGTGCCAGCAGGGCGGACATGAACACTGAAGCTTTCTTT
>TRBD1|TRBJ2-7|-|TRBV5-4
CASSLKTGGREQYF
TGTGCCAGCAGCTTGAAGACAGGGGGCCGGGAGCAGTACTTC
>-|TRBJ1-5|-|TRBV2
CASKVEGSGNQPQHF
TGTGCCAGCAAAGTTGAGGGCTCTGGCAATCAGCCCCAGCATTTT
>-|TRBJ2-2|-|TRBV27
CASTPGQGGRELFF
TGTGCCAGCACCCCGGGCCAGGGCGGACGGGAGCTGTTTTTT
>-|TRBJ2-1|few|TRBV12-5
CASGLVQDEQFF
TGTGCTAGTGGTTTGGTACAAGATGAGCAGTTCTTC
>-|TRBJ1-2|once|TRBV6-6
CASVAEANYGYTF
TGTGCCAGCGTAGCCGAAGCTAACTATGGCTACACCTTC
>-|TRBJ2-3|-|TRBV24-1
CATSDQTGMNTDTQYF
TGTGCCACCAGTGACCAGACAGGCATGAACACAGATACGCAGTATTTT
>-|TRBJ2-5|-|TRBV18
CASSRVETQYF
TGTGCCAGCTCGCGAGTGGAGACCCAGTACTTC
>-|TRBJ2-7|-|TRBV27
CASSANLQGSKSYEQYF
TGTGCCAGCAGTGCCAATTTACAGGGTAGCAAGTCCTACGAGCAGTACTTC
>-|TRBJ2-1|-|TRBV7-2
CASSRTALNNEQFF
TGTGCCAGCAGCCGGACAGCTCTTAACAATGAGCAGTTCTTC
>TRBD1|TRBJ1-2|few|TRBV9
CASSEDRGLNYGYTF
TGTGCCAGCAGCGAAGACAGGGGGCTTAACTATGGCTACACCTTC
>TRBD1|TRBJ1-1|-|TRBV29-1
CSGSKGAWDTEAFF
TGCAGCGGGTCTAAGGGGGCGTGGGACACTGAAGCTTTCTTT
>TRBD2|TRBJ2-5|many|TRBV5-1
CASSFWTSGGPQETQYF
TGCGCCAGCAGCTTTTGGACTAGCGGGGGGCCCCAAGAGACCCAGTACTTC
>-|TRBJ1-2|-|TRBV7-8
CASSAHAGGPSYGYTF
TGTGCCAGCAGCGCCCATGCGGGGGGCCCTTCCTATGGCTACACCTTC
>TRBD1|TRBJ2-3|-|TRBV3-1/TRBV3-2
CASSPYGTGDGTDTQYF
TGTGCCAGCAGCCCATACGGGACAGGGGACGGCACAGATACGCAGTATTTT
>-|TRBJ2-3|-|TRBV9
CASSVSSVRGADTQYF
TGTGCCAGCAGCGTTTCTAGCGTTCGCGGAGCAGATACGCAGTATTTT
>TRBD1|TRBJ2-7|-|TRBV19
CASSIGPALGPQGVSF
TGTGCCAGTAGCATAGGCCCGGCGTTGGGACCACAGGGGGTGTCCTTC
>-|TRBJ2-2|few|TRBV5-1
CASSLGQTNTGELFF
TGCGCCAGCAGCTTGGGACAGACGAACACCGGGGAGCTGTTTTTT
>-|TRBJ1-5|-|TRBV6-2/TRBV6-3
CASSYGGQPQHF
TGTGCCAGCAGTTACGGGGGGCAGCCCCAGCATTTT
>-|TRBJ2-7|-|TRBV10-3
CAISAGYAYEQYF
TGTGCCATCAGCGCAGGGTATGCCTACGAGCAGTACTTC
>-|TRBJ1-5|-|TRBV6-5
CASTPSDRRNQPQHF
TGTGCCAGCACCCCAAGCGACCGTCGCAATCAGCCCCAGCATTTT
>TRBD2|TRBJ2-1|-|TRBV7-8
CASSLVPSGTYNEQFF
TGTGCCAGCAGCTTAGTTCCTAGCGGGACTTACAATGAGCAGTTCTTC
>-|TRBJ2-2|-|TRBV5-1
CASSLGMGVNTGELFF
TGCGCCAGCAGCCTTGGTATGGGAGTTAACACCGGGGAGCTGTTTTTT
>-|TRBJ2-3|few|TRBV5-1
CASSLAGGAAQDTQYF
TGCGCCAGCAGCTTGGCCGGCGGGGCCGCCCAAGATACGCAGTATTTT
>-|TRBJ1-2|-|TRBV7-3
CASSLSPGNEDGYTF
TGTGCCAGCAGCTTATCCCCAGGGAACGAGGATGGCTACACCTTC
>TRBD1|TRBJ1-1|-|TRBV6-5
CASNRQGYTEAFF
TGTGCCAGCAATAGACAGGGGTACACTGAAGCTTTCTTT
>TRBD1|TRBJ1-5|once|TRBV3-1/TRBV3-2
CASSHGRQGAGNQPQHF
TGTGCCAGCAGCCACGGCAGACAGGGGGCTGGAAATCAGCCCCAGCATTTT
>TRBD2|TRBJ2-7|-|TRBV12-3/TRBV12-4
CASSKRGYEQYF
TGTGCCAGCAGCAAGCGGGGCTACGAGCAGTACTTC
>TRBD2|TRBJ2-3|-|TRBV2
CASSDRSGGALDTQYF
TGTGCCAGCAGTGATAGGAGCGGGGGGGCACTAGATACGCAGTATTTT
>TRBD1|TRBJ1-5|-|TRBV6-1
CASSDPGQAATSNQPQHF
TGTGCCAGCAGTGACCCTGGACAGGCGGCAACTAGCAATCAGCCCCAGCATTTT
>TRBD1|TRBJ1-2|-|TRBV9
CASSVVGTGAGGYTF
TGTGCCAGCAGCGTAGTAGGGACAGGGGCCGGGGGCTACACCTTC
>TRBD2|TRBJ2-1|-|TRBV7-8
CASSLGPIRGGREFF
TGTGCCAGCAGCTTAGGCCCAATTAGGGGCGGGAGGGAGTTCTTC